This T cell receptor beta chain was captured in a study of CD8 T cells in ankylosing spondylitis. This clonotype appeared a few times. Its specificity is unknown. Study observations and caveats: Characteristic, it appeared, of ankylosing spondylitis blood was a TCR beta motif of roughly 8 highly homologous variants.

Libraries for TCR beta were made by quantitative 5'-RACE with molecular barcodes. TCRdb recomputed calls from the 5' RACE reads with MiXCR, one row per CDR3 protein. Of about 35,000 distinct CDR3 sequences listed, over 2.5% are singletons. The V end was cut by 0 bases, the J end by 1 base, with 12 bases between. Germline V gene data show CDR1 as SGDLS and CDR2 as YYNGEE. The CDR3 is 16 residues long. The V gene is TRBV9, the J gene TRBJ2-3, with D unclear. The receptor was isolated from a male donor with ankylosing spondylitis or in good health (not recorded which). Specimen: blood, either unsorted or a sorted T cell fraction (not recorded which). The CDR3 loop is CASSVEVGWGTDTQYF. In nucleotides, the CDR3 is TGTGCCAGCAGCGTAGAGGTGGGATGGGGCACAGATACGCAGTATTTT.